This T cell receptor beta chain emerged from a study of T cell repertoires in cytomegalovirus infection. This clonotype was counted only a few times. Its target is not known. A single record per CDR3 protein comes from TCRdb applying MiXCR to the reads. The top ten clones hold around a sixth of a sample with about 700,000 distinct CDR3 sequences, around a third of them seen once. The V and J ends lost 3 bases and 1 base, in that order; junction bases with no gene match: 6. This CDR3 region has 16 residues. Germline CDR1 KGHSH, CDR2 LQKENI. The material sequenced was cultured PBMCs, taken from culture after CMV antigen stimulation. The clonotype originates from a human donor in good health (CMV status not recorded). Some clones in this sample may be carry-over from other donors' samples. V gene TRBV18 combines with J gene TRBJ2-3, with 8 bases aligning to TRBD1. The CDR3 here is CASSPLGTGGTDTQYF. The CDR3 DNA reads as TGTGCCAGCTCACCCCTGGGGACAGGAGGCACAGATACGCAGTATTTT.